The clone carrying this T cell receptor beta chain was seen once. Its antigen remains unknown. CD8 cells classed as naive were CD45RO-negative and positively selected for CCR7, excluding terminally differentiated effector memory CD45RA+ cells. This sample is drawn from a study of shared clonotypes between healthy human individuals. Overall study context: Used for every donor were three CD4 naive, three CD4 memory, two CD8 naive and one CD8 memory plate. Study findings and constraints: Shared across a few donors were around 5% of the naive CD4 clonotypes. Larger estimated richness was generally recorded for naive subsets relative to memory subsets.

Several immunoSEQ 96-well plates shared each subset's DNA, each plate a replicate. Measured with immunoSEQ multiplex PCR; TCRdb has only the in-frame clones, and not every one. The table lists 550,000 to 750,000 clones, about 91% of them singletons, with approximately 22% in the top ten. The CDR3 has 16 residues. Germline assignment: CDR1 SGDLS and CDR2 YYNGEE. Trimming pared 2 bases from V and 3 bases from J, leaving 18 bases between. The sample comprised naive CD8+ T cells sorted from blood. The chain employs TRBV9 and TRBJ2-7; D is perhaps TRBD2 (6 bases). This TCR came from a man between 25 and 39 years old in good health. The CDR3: CASSVSGSSENYEQYF. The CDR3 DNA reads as TGTGCCAGCAGCGTGTCCGGGTCTAGCGAGAACTACGAGCAGTACTTC. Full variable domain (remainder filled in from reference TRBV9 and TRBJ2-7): DSGVTQTPKHLITATGQRVTLRCSPRSGDLSVYWYQQSLDQGLQFLIQYYNGEERAKGNILERFSAQQFPDLHSELNLSSLELGDSALYFCASSVSGSSENYEQYFGPGTRLTVT.